The 12 T cell receptor beta chains below all came from one sample that was sequenced in a study of T-cell reconstitution after alpha-beta-depleted transplantation in children. Library preparation (for TCRbeta) was performed with unique molecular identifiers. TCRdb re-called the PCR reads with MiXCR, one entry per CDR3 protein. Among approximately 800,000 distinct CDR3 sequences listed, roughly 15% were seen once. The sample here was PBMCs, mostly from graft donor cells, taken 360 days after TCRalphabeta/CD19-depleted stem cell transplant. These receptors were obtained from a male patient between 5 and 17 years old who had a stem cell transplant for acute lymphoblastic leukemia, so the T cells may come from the graft donor.

The chain combines TRBV11-2 with TRBJ2-5; 8 nucleotides line up with TRBD2. The J segment lost 4 bases and the V segment lost 1 base, leaving 8 bases of the junction unmatched. The CDR3 loop spans 16 amino acids. Germline V gives CDR1 SGHAT, CDR2 FQNNGV. DNA for the CDR3: TGTGCCAGCAGCTTAGGCCCAGCGGGAGCCGGAGAGACCCAGTACTTC. It is translated as CASSLGPAGAGETQYF. Complete variable domain (other parts from reference TRBV11-2 and TRBJ2-5): EAGVAQSPRYKIIEKRQSVAFWCNPISGHATLYWYQQILGQGPKLLIQFQNNGVVDDSQLPKDRFSAERLKGVDSTLKIQPAKLEDSAVYLCASSLGPAGAGETQYFGPGTRLLVL.

In its sample, this clonotype was seen a few times. The chain recombines TRBV29-1 with TRBJ2-1; TRBD1 matches 7 bases. This CDR3 is 14 amino acids long. Germline lookup yields CDR1 SQVTM and CDR2 ANQGSEA. The V segment lost 7 bases and the J segment 7 bases; nucleotides outside the gene matches: 13. CDR3 region: CSGSTGNHRNEQFF. DNA for the CDR3: TGCAGCGGATCGACAGGGAACCATAGGAATGAGCAGTTCTTC.

The chain carries TRBV5-4 and TRBJ2-7; TRBD2 matches at 8 bases. Trimming took 3 bases from V and 3 from J; bases not matched to a gene: 5. This CDR3 spans 14 amino acids. In germline, CDR1 is SGHNT, CDR2 YYREEE (reference sequence). For the CDR3, the DNA is TGTGCCAGCAGCTCGGGACTAGTAAACTACGAGCAGTACTTC. As protein: CASSSGLVNYEQYF. Full variable domain (rest looked up from reference TRBV5-4 and TRBJ2-7): ETGVTQSPTHLIKTRGQQVTLRCSSQSGHNTVSWYQQALGQGPQFIFQYYREEENGRGNFPPRFSGLQFPNYSSELNVNALELDDSALYLCASSSGLVNYEQYFGPGTRLTVT.

This clonotype was seen only a few times. The chain has TRBV25-1 and TRBJ1-4; D might be TRBD1 (5 bases). CDR1 is MGHDK, CDR2 SYGVNS, per germline. This CDR3 contains 18 residues. Deletions cut 0 bases from V and 2 bases from J, with 16 bases between. The CDR3 here is CASSEYKGTWGTNEKLFF. The CDR3 DNA reads as TGTGCCAGCAGTGAATATAAGGGGACGTGGGGGACTAATGAAAAACTGTTTTTT.

This clonotype was seen many times. The chain joins TRBV24-1 to TRBJ2-2, with 9 nucleotides matching TRBD2. V was clipped by 4 bases and J by 5 bases; unmatched bases: 4. The CDR3 sequence is 15 residues long. Looked up from germline, CDR1 is KGHDR and CDR2 is SFDVKD. CDR3 sequence (DNA): TGTGCCACCAGTGACTCTAGCGGGGCTACCGGGGAGCTGTTTTTT. It translates to CATSDSSGATGELFF.

This clonotype was found a few times. The chain has TRBV11-3 and TRBJ1-3; D is ambiguous. The ends were cut back, 5 bases at V and 4 bases at J, with 12 bases in the middle. The CDR3 extends over 14 amino acids. CDR1 is SGHNT and CDR2 is YENEEA in the germline V gene. DNA of the CDR3: TGTGCCAGCAGCCGCAGCGGTCAAGGAAACACCATATATTTT. Protein product: CASSRSGQGNTIYF.

This clonotype appeared a few times. This rearrangement joins TRBV7-9 to TRBJ1-6, with unresolved D. V lost 5 bases and J 6 bases, leaving 14 bases between the germline ends. CDR1 and CDR2 (germline): SEHNR, FQNEAQ (reference sequence). This CDR3 comprises 15 residues. The CDR3 coding sequence is TGTGCCAGCAGCCCACTCCGGGCCAGTAATTCACCCCTCCACTTT. Its translation is CASSPLRASNSPLHF.

The chain is built from TRBV5-4 and TRBJ1-2; 7 nucleotides match TRBD1. Trimming cost V 3 bases and J 4 bases; bases outside gene matches: 21. Looked up from germline, CDR1 is SGHNT and CDR2 is YYREEE (reference sequence). The CDR3 runs to 19 residues. For the CDR3, the DNA is TGTGCCAGCAGCTGGGGGCCCGGGACAGAAAAGCCCATAATCTATGGCTACACCTTC. Encoded protein: CASSWGPGTEKPIIYGYTF.

V usage is TRBV5-1 and J usage is TRBJ2-5; D is perhaps TRBD2 (5 bases). The CDR3 contains 15 residues. V was pared by 0 bases and J by 2 bases, with 11 bases between. CDR1 is SGHRS and CDR2 is YFSETQ in the germline V gene. CDR3 sequence reads: CASSLGRTTQETQYF. DNA for the CDR3: TGCGCCAGCAGCTTGGGGAGGACCACTCAAGAGACCCAGTACTTC.

In this sample, this clonotype turned up a few times. The chain links TRBV7-9 to TRBJ1-2; D is unresolved. Trimming removed 1 base from V and 5 bases from J, with 17 bases in between. The CDR3 extends over 16 amino acids. From germline, CDR1 is SEHNR and CDR2 FQNEAQ (reference sequence). CDR3 coding DNA: TGTGCCAGCAGCTTAGAGGGCCTACAGAGGAGATATGGCTACACCTTC. Translated, it gives CASSLEGLQRRYGYTF.

This clonotype was counted only a few times. The V gene is TRBV6-1, the J gene TRBJ2-3, with D possibly being TRBD1 (6 bases). This CDR3 is built from 16 residues. From germline, CDR1 is MNHNS and CDR2 SASEGT. The V end lost 4 bases, the J end lost 0 bases, and 14 bases lay between the germline ends. As DNA, the CDR3 is TGTGCCAGCAGTGTCCTACAGGGATCTAGCACAGATACGCAGTATTTT. Its protein product is CASSVLQGSSTDTQYF.

This clonotype was detected a few times. The chain uses TRBV24-1 and TRBJ2-2; D unclear. With 4 bases removed from V and 3 bases from J, the gap between germline ends came to 11 bases. CDR1 is KGHDR and CDR2 is SFDVKD in the germline V gene. This CDR3 has 15 amino acids. CDR3 sequence reads: CATSDPSWDTGELFF. CDR3 DNA: TGTGCCACCAGTGACCCCAGCTGGGACACCGGGGAGCTGTTTTTT.